This T cell receptor beta chain was found in a study of blood T cell repertoires in COVID-19. Whole-study context: COVID-19 samples, acute and convalescent, were from the United States, Italy and Spain. T cells, B-cell-depleted T cells, or PBMCs supplied cDNA or gDNA.

In the authors' methods: Nucleated cell number was recorded as an estimate derived from reference gene primer amplification. TCRdb's table, derived via immunoSEQ multiplex PCR, lists solely in-frame clones and lacks some. V, J and clone size are those of that table, while D and trimming were read from the DNA. Here the sample spans 50,000 to 65,000 clones, roughly 88% being singletons. The germline CDR1 and CDR2 sequences are SGDLS and YYNGEE. J was trimmed by 4 bases and V by 3 bases; bases with no gene match: 10. The CDR3 extends over 17 amino acids. The origin of this receptor is a man in his sixties or seventies with acute or convalescent COVID-19. J is TRBJ1-6 and V is TRBV9; 7 bases map to TRBD1. Sequenced: peripheral blood. CDR3: CASSAGQARDYNSPLHF. CDR3 sequence (DNA): TGTGCCAGCAGCGCCGGACAGGCCCGGGATTATAATTCACCCCTCCACTTT.